The 15 T cell receptor beta chains reported below all come from one sample, sequenced in a study of regulatory T cells in long-lasting Graves disease. Time point described: newly diagnosed GD, antithyroid drugs for less than 3 months. Making the TCR library involved RNA that had been extracted from PBMCs. Assembly of TCR beta libraries relied on iRepertoire HTBI primers together with Arm-PCR of CDR3 regions. TCRdb used MiXCR to reprocess the multiplex PCR reads, holding one entry per CDR3 protein. The sample shows about 470,000 distinct CDR3 sequences, 15% of them seen only once. These data also featured in a second study, about T cells in Graves' hyperthyroidism and ophthalmopathy.

The input for sequencing was peripheral blood mononuclear cells (PBMCs), taken at new diagnosis, from a patient treated with antithyroid drugs. These receptors all stem from a woman aged 30 to 39 with Graves disease.

For this clonotype: Germline and junction disagree at one end, which may indicate a read error. The rearrangement uses TRBV9 and TRBJ2-7; perhaps TRBD1 as D (6 bases). In germline, CDR1 is SGDLS, CDR2 YYNGEE. CDR3 length: 16 amino acids. As DNA, the CDR3 is TGTGCCGGCAGCGTATCTAGTCAAGGGGGCTCCTACGAGCAGTACTTC. Its protein product is CAGSVSSQGGSYEQYF.

This clonotype was seen repeatedly, ten times or more. The V call is TRBV18, the J call TRBJ2-5; D is unresolved. This CDR3 is 13 amino acids long. V lost 2 bases and J lost 2, with 6 bases in between. CDR1 KGHSH and CDR2 LQKENI come from the germline V gene. The CDR3 coding sequence is TGTGCCAGCTCACCAAACGAACAAGAGACCCAGTACTTC. Amino acids: CASSPNEQETQYF. Using reference TRBV18 and TRBJ2-5 for the parts outside the CDR3, the full variable domain is NAGVMQNPRHLVRRRGQEARLRCSPMKGHSHVYWYRQLPEEGLKFMVYLQKENIIDESGMPKERFSAEFPKEGPSILRIQQVVRGDSAAYFCASSPNEQETQYFGPGTRLLVL.

The sample holds many counts of this clonotype. The J gene is TRBJ2-1, the V gene TRBV7-9; TRBD2 matches at 13 bases. The CDR3 totals 18 residues. The germline gives CDR1 SEHNR, CDR2 FQNEAQ (reference sequence). The ends lost 4 bases at V and 1 base at J; junction bases unmatched: 7. This CDR3 is CASSSGLAGWWSYNEQFF. The CDR3 coding sequence is TGTGCCAGCAGCTCGGGACTAGCGGGATGGTGGTCCTACAATGAGCAGTTCTTC.

The rearrangement links TRBV12-3 or TRBV12-4 to TRBJ1-5; D is unresolved. V dropped 5 bases and J dropped 1 base, with 12 bases sitting between them. The CDR3 spans 15 residues. The CDR3, as DNA: TGTGCCAGCAGTCCAACCGGACTGAGCAATCAGCCCCAGCATTTT. Its protein product is CASSPTGLSNQPQHF.

This clonotype was counted many times. CDR3: CASSQGRVDGYTF. The CDR3 region has the DNA TGTGCCAGCAGTCAAGGCAGGGTGGATGGCTACACCTTC. V and J are TRBV12-3 or TRBV12-4 and TRBJ1-2; D may be TRBD1 (5 bases). V lost 5 bases and J lost 6, with 13 bases in between. This CDR3 comprises 13 residues.

The sample holds many counts of this clonotype. The CDR3 DNA follows: TGTGCCAGCAGCCAAGCGGGGAGAGCGAACACTGAAGCTTTCTTT. This translates into CASSQAGRANTEAFF. The chain has TRBV3-1 and TRBJ1-1; D uncertain. Germline V gene lookup returns CDR1 LGHDT and CDR2 YNNKEL (reference sequence). The germline V and J ends were trimmed by 1 base and 1 base, with 10 bases remaining between them. This CDR3 region has 15 residues.

This clonotype was recorded many times. V gene TRBV20-1 combines with J gene TRBJ1-5; no definite D call. CDR1 DFQATT and CDR2 SNEGSKA come from the germline V gene (reference sequence). The germline V and J ends were trimmed by 0 bases and 2 bases, with 14 bases remaining between them. CDR3 length: 16 residues. DNA for the CDR3: TGCAGTGCTAGAGAGCAGGCCGGGATCGGCAATCAGCCCCAGCATTTT. Amino acids: CSAREQAGIGNQPQHF.

Many counts were recorded for this clonotype. The chain carries TRBV29-1 and TRBJ2-5; 8 bases match TRBD1. J was trimmed by 0 bases and V by 2 bases; bases with no gene match: 5. The CDR3 runs to 15 residues. The germline V gene encodes CDR1 SQVTM and CDR2 ANQGSEA. The CDR3 is CSVESADRDQETQYF. The CDR3 DNA sequence: TGCAGCGTTGAATCCGCGGACAGGGACCAAGAGACCCAGTACTTC.

This clonotype was seen many times. The CDR3 is CATSGWSGLEFHPDNEQFF. As DNA, the CDR3 is TGTGCCACCAGTGGGTGGTCGGGACTAGAATTCCACCCGGACAATGAGCAGTTCTTC. The chain is built from TRBV24-1 and TRBJ2-1; 8 positions agree with TRBD2. This CDR3 is built from 19 residues. Germline lookup yields CDR1 KGHDR and CDR2 SFDVKD. J gave up 5 bases and V 5 bases, and 19 bases lay outside the gene matches.

This clonotype occurred many times. This chain links TRBV30 with TRBJ2-1; a weak D match, TRBD2 (5 bases). V lost 4 bases to trimming and J lost 4 bases, with 14 bases between them. Germline CDR1 and CDR2: GTSNPN and SVGIG (reference sequence). This CDR3 contains 14 residues. The CDR3 protein is CAWTTDGVYNEQFF. The CDR3 nucleotides read TGTGCCTGGACCACTGACGGGGTGTACAATGAGCAGTTCTTC.

The chain joins TRBV4-1 to TRBJ2-7; TRBD1 aligns across 7 bases. The CDR3 is 17 residues long. The germline V gene has CDR1 MGHRA and CDR2 YSYEKL. J was trimmed by 0 bases and V by 4 bases; bases with no gene match: 12. CDR3 bases: TGCGCCAGCAGCCCCCGGGTGGACAGGACCGTCTCCTACGAGCAGTACTTC. This codes for CASSPRVDRTVSYEQYF.

This clonotype was observed a handful of times. This rearrangement joins TRBV6-2 or TRBV6-3 to TRBJ2-1; D is tentatively TRBD1 or TRBD2 (5 bases each). Trimming took 6 bases from V and 6 from J, leaving 18 bases between them. The CDR3 runs to 15 residues. In germline, CDR1 is MNHEY, CDR2 SVGEGT. The CDR3 is CASSLSGRQLNEQFF. CDR3 sequence (DNA): TGTGCCAGCAGCTTGTCGGGACGGCAGCTCAATGAGCAGTTCTTC.

The genes are TRBV11-2 and TRBJ2-3; 12 nucleotides agree with TRBD1. After removal of 5 bases from V and 1 base from J, the junction contained 10 bases not matched to a gene. The CDR3 covers 18 residues. Germline V gene data show CDR1 as SGHAT and CDR2 as FQNNGV. In DNA form, the CDR3 reads TGTGCCAGCAGCGCTCGGGACAGGGGGCAATTAGGCACAGATACGCAGTATTTT. This translates into CASSARDRGQLGTDTQYF.

Regarding this clonotype: A clone one base away is much larger, so this may be a read error. The V gene is TRBV20-1, the J gene TRBJ2-1; TRBD1 matches 8 bases. V lost 4 bases to trimming and J lost 10 bases; unmatched junction nucleotides: 9. In germline, CDR1 is DFQATT, CDR2 SNEGSKA (reference sequence). The CDR3 has 13 amino acids. Written as DNA, the CDR3 is TGCAGTGCTACGCCAGGGGGCGTCTACGAGCAGTTCTTC. The encoded protein is CSATPGGVYEQFF.

This clonotype was detected ten times or more. The gene calls are TRBV5-4 and TRBJ2-7, with D possibly matching TRBD2 (8 bases). CDR3 size: 15 residues. The germline gives CDR1 SGHNT, CDR2 YYREEE (reference sequence). V was shortened by 3 bases and J by 3 bases, with 16 bases between the two germline ends. The CDR3 sequence: CASSSGGLAGYEQYF. CDR3 nucleotide sequence: TGTGCCAGCAGCTCAGGGGGGCTAGCGGGCTACGAGCAGTACTTC.